The next 28 T cell receptor beta chains were all read from a single sample in a study of shared clonotypes between healthy human individuals. Sequencing used immunoSEQ multiplex PCR; TCRdb keeps in-frame clones, though not all of them. The sample includes 2 million to 3 million clones, approximately 94% of them seen just once. The sequenced material came from naive CD4+ T cells from PBMCs. The sample's subset: CD45RA+ positively selected. The receptors derive from a young man in good health. Some clones in this sample may be carry-over from other donors' samples.

The chain links TRBV15 to TRBJ1-5; TRBD1 aligns across 10 bases. V dropped 0 bases and J dropped 6; count of bases not matched to a gene: 5. Germline V CDR1 and CDR2: LNHNV, YYDKDF (reference sequence). The CDR3 totals 16 residues. CDR3 DNA: TGTGCCACCAGCAGAGACCTGACAGGGGGCGGTCAGCCCCAGCATTTT. Translating gives CATSRDLTGGGQPQHF.

This clone has only one observation. The CDR3 sequence is CASSLKVGTEAFF. CDR3 in DNA: TGTGCCAGCAGCTTAAAGGTAGGCACTGAAGCTTTCTTT. This chain joins TRBV7-9 and TRBJ1-1; D gene unclear. V was clipped by 2 bases and J by 4 bases, with 8 bases between them. This CDR3 comprises 13 residues. Germline CDR1 reads SEHNR; CDR2 reads FQNEAQ (reference sequence).

J is TRBJ2-7 and V is TRBV7-2, with D tentatively TRBD1 (5 bases). In germline, CDR1 is SGHTA, CDR2 FQGNSA. V lost 4 bases to trimming and J lost 0 bases, with 7 bases between them. CDR3 size: 13 residues. The CDR3 DNA is TGTGCCAGCAGCTCGGACATCTCCTACGAGCAGTACTTC. Its translation is CASSSDISYEQYF. The full variable domain, completed using reference TRBV7-2 and TRBJ2-7, is GAGVSQSPSNKVTEKGKDVELRCDPISGHTALYWYRQSLGQGLEFLIYFQGNSAPDKSGLPSDRFSAERTGGSVSTLTIQRTQQEDSAVYLCASSSDISYEQYFGPGTRLTVT.

The V call is TRBV6-5, the J call TRBJ2-5, with D possibly matching TRBD2 (6 bases). V lost 4 bases and J lost 5, with 11 bases in between. Germline V gives CDR1 MNHEY, CDR2 SVGAGI. This CDR3 region has 13 residues. CDR3 loop: CASSSVAGETQYF. The CDR3 DNA sequence: TGTGCCAGCAGTTCCGTGGCGGGGGAGACCCAGTACTTC.

Here the CDR3 reads CASSYSGRAYEQYF. Written as DNA, the CDR3 is TGTGCCAGCAGTTACTCAGGTAGAGCCTACGAGCAGTACTTC. V gene TRBV6-5 combines with J gene TRBJ2-7; D gene ambiguous. The CDR3 sequence is 14 residues long. Per the germline V gene, CDR1 is MNHEY and CDR2 is SVGAGI. V was trimmed by 0 bases and J by 2 bases, leaving 8 bases between them.

This sequence joins TRBV5-1 and TRBJ2-7, with D tentatively TRBD1 or TRBD2 (6 bases each). This CDR3 contains 14 residues. V was trimmed by 5 bases and J by 0 bases, leaving 12 bases between them. From germline, CDR1 is SGHRS and CDR2 YFSETQ. The CDR3 DNA follows: TGCGCCAGCAGTAAGGGGGGCAACTCCTACGAGCAGTACTTC. Protein: CASSKGGNSYEQYF.

The chain has TRBV6-1 and TRBJ2-1; TRBD2 matches at 9 bases. From germline, CDR1 is MNHNS and CDR2 SASEGT. The CDR3 consists of 14 residues. After removal of 0 bases from V and 14 bases from J, the junction contained 8 bases not matched to a gene. The CDR3 protein is CASSEAGAGGPKFF. The CDR3 nucleotides read TGTGCCAGCAGTGAAGCGGGGGCGGGAGGGCCGAAGTTCTTC.

The rearrangement links TRBV7-3 to TRBJ2-5; 10 bases match TRBD2. V shed 2 bases and J 5 bases; nucleotides not matched to a gene: 11. The CDR3 length is 17 residues. In germline, CDR1 is SGHTA, CDR2 FQGTGA. The CDR3 loop is CASSLGTSGVAGETQYF. The CDR3 DNA sequence: TGTGCCAGCAGCTTAGGAACTAGCGGGGTAGCCGGGGAGACCCAGTACTTC.

The V call is TRBV11-2, the J call TRBJ1-4, with 7 nucleotides matching TRBD1. The CDR3 sequence is 15 residues long. Germline CDR1 SGHAT, CDR2 FQNNGV. The J segment lost 8 bases and the V segment lost 2 bases, leaving 8 bases of the junction unmatched. The CDR3 coding sequence is TGTGCCAGCAGCTTAACCCGACAGGGAGGGGAAAAACTGTTTTTT. Its protein is CASSLTRQGGEKLFF. The whole variable domain, remainder taken from reference TRBV11-2 and TRBJ1-4, is EAGVAQSPRYKIIEKRQSVAFWCNPISGHATLYWYQQILGQGPKLLIQFQNNGVVDDSQLPKDRFSAERLKGVDSTLKIQPAKLEDSAVYLCASSLTRQGGEKLFFGSGTQLSVL.

The rearrangement uses TRBV11-2 and TRBJ1-5, with D unresolved. The V and J ends lost 2 bases and 4 bases respectively, with 12 bases between them. The germline V gene encodes CDR1 SGHAT and CDR2 FQNNGV. The CDR3 is 15 amino acids. In nucleotides, the CDR3 is TGTGCCAGCAGCTTATCCGGAGCTCCTAATCAGCCCCAGCATTTT. This sequence encodes CASSLSGAPNQPQHF. Together with reference TRBV11-2 and TRBJ1-5, the CDR3 gives the full variable domain: EAGVAQSPRYKIIEKRQSVAFWCNPISGHATLYWYQQILGQGPKLLIQFQNNGVVDDSQLPKDRFSAERLKGVDSTLKIQPAKLEDSAVYLCASSLSGAPNQPQHFGDGTRLSIL.

This clone was counted once. The V gene is TRBV25-1, the J gene TRBJ1-2, with TRBD1 as a possible D gene (5 bases). This CDR3 has 17 amino acids. Trimming shortened V by 1 base and J by 5 bases, and 20 bases separated the two germline ends. In germline, CDR1 is MGHDK, CDR2 SYGVNS. CDR3 region: CASSEFGREDAGYGYTF. The CDR3 DNA is TGTGCCAGCAGTGAATTTGGCAGGGAGGATGCCGGGTATGGCTACACCTTC.

J is TRBJ2-7 and V is TRBV28, with D perhaps TRBD2 (6 bases). Germline V gives CDR1 MDHEN, CDR2 SYDVKM. Deletions cut 6 bases from V and 2 bases from J, with 17 bases between. This CDR3 has 15 residues. The CDR3 coding sequence is TGTGCCAGCAGCCCAAGGTGGGGGGAGGCCTACGAGCAGTACTTC. Translated: CASSPRWGEAYEQYF.

CDR3 sequence reads: CSGSWGEQYF. The CDR3 bases are TGCAGTGGCTCCTGGGGCGAGCAGTACTTC. The chain has TRBV20-1 and TRBJ2-7, with no clear D. V lost 7 bases and J lost 6, with 10 bases in between. The CDR3 loop spans 10 amino acids. Looked up from germline, CDR1 is DFQATT and CDR2 is SNEGSKA (reference sequence).

As regards this clone: The identical CDR3 is also encoded by other nucleotide sequences in the sample. This chain uses TRBV28 with TRBJ2-3; D possibly matches TRBD1 or TRBD2 (5 bases each). Germline loops: CDR1 MDHEN, CDR2 SYDVKM. The ends were cut back, 5 bases at V and 3 bases at J, with 9 bases in the middle. The length of the CDR3 is 13 residues. The CDR3 bases are TGTGCCAGCAGTAGGGACGGGACAGATACGCAGTATTTT. Translating it yields CASSRDGTDTQYF. Drawing the rest from reference TRBV28 and TRBJ2-3, the complete variable domain is DVKVTQSSRYLVKRTGEKVFLECVQDMDHENMFWYRQDPGLGLRLIYFSYDVKMKEKGDIPEGYSVSREKKERFSLILESASTNQTSMYLCASSRDGTDTQYFGPGTRLTVL.

The chain uses TRBV28 and TRBJ1-1, with a tentative D call TRBD1 (6 bases). Germline V gene sequence: CDR1 MDHEN, CDR2 SYDVKM. The CDR3 runs to 16 residues. The V end lost 1 base, the J end lost 1 base, and 13 bases lay between the germline ends. The CDR3 sequence is CASSLLQGAGNTEAFF. Here the CDR3 DNA reads TGTGCCAGCAGTTTATTACAGGGCGCCGGGAACACTGAAGCTTTCTTT.

J is TRBJ1-5 and V is TRBV11-2; D unclear. Trimming stripped 2 bases from V and 3 bases from J, with 5 bases between. Germline-derived CDR1 and CDR2 are SGHAT and FQNNGV. The CDR3 has 13 amino acids. In nucleotides, the CDR3 is TGTGCCAGCAGCTTATTTCCCAATCAGCCCCAGCATTTT. Residues: CASSLFPNQPQHF.

V is TRBV7-8 and J is TRBJ1-3; D remains unclear. CDR1 SGHVS and CDR2 FQNEAQ come from the germline V gene. This CDR3 has 16 residues. Deletions cut 2 bases from V and 4 bases from J, with 15 bases between. Written as DNA, the CDR3 is TGTGCCAGCAGCTTAAAAAGCGCCGAAACGGGAAACACCATATATTTT. It specifies CASSLKSAETGNTIYF.

The CDR3 here is CASSPGLAGTDTQYF. CDR3 DNA: TGTGCCAGCAGCCCCGGACTAGCGGGGACAGATACGCAGTATTTT. The chain employs TRBV5-5 and TRBJ2-3, with TRBD2 matching over 12 bases. The trim removed 4 bases at V and 3 bases at J, leaving 3 bases unmatched. The CDR3 has 15 residues. Germline CDR1 and CDR2: SGHKS and YYEKEE (reference sequence).

This chain uses TRBV27 with TRBJ1-1, with D uncertain. The CDR3 extends over 15 amino acids. Trimming left V 5 bases short and J 4 bases short, with 17 bases between. Germline CDR1 is MNHEY and CDR2 is SMNVEV (reference sequence). CDR3 bases: TGTGCCAGCAGTCCCCTGAGGACCAGTTCCACTGAAGCTTTCTTT. Its protein product is CASSPLRTSSTEAFF.

The chain recombines TRBV29-1 with TRBJ1-2; D is possibly TRBD1 (6 bases). V was shortened by 0 bases and J by 4 bases, with 12 bases between the two germline ends. This CDR3 comprises 14 residues. Germline loops: CDR1 SQVTM, CDR2 ANQGSEA. The chain's CDR3 is CSVEEGRTVYGYTF. In DNA form, the CDR3 reads TGCAGCGTTGAAGAGGGCCGGACAGTCTATGGCTACACCTTC.

Worth noting for this clone: The sample has other DNA sequences that encode this CDR3 too. The chain combines TRBV6-5 with TRBJ2-5; perhaps TRBD1 as D (5 bases). V lost 2 bases to trimming and J lost 5 bases, with 9 bases between them. The CDR3 totals 13 residues. The germline V gene encodes CDR1 MNHEY and CDR2 SVGAGI. In DNA form, the CDR3 reads TGTGCCAGCAGTTACGCTGGGGCGGAGACCCAGTACTTC. Translating it yields CASSYAGAETQYF.

V gene TRBV21-1 combines with J gene TRBJ1-4; the table gives TRBD1 as D, unverified against the DNA. TRBV21-1 is flagged as a pseudogene. CDR3 length: 18 amino acids. The CDR3 protein is CASSKLVTSGTGNEKLFF. DNA for the CDR3: TGTGCCAGCAGCAAACTCGTGACCTCCGGGACAGGGAATGAAAAACTGTTTTTT.

The rearrangement links TRBV5-4 to TRBJ2-7; 8 positions match TRBD1. Trimming cost V 4 bases and J 5 bases; bases outside gene matches: 11. Germline CDR1 reads SGHNT; CDR2 reads YYREEE (reference sequence). The CDR3 has 15 amino acids. The CDR3 is CASSLSTGVGDEQYF. CDR3 coding DNA: TGTGCCAGCAGCCTATCGACAGGGGTGGGCGACGAGCAGTACTTC.

V and J are TRBV5-1 and TRBJ2-1; maybe TRBD2 (5 bases). The germline V gene encodes CDR1 SGHRS and CDR2 YFSETQ. The CDR3 totals 15 residues. Trimming pared 4 bases from V and 4 bases from J, leaving 15 bases between. CDR3 sequence (DNA): TGCGCCAGCAGCACGGGATCACCTTTTTACAATGAGCAGTTCTTC. Encoded protein: CASSTGSPFYNEQFF.

The chain carries TRBV12-1 and TRBJ2-5; no DNA check was done on the table's D call, TRBD2. TRBV12-1 counts as a pseudogene. The CDR3 is made up of 19 amino acids. CDR3 bases: TGTGCCAGCAGCCCCGCGGGGACTAGCGGGAGGCCCTTCCAAGAGACCCAGTACTTC. Its translation: CASSPAGTSGRPFQETQYF.

The gene calls are TRBV5-1 and TRBJ2-7; no firm D call. Trimming cost V 0 bases and J 0 bases, with 13 bases left between them. CDR3 length equals 16 residues. Germline V gives CDR1 SGHRS, CDR2 YFSETQ. The CDR3 DNA reads TGCGCCAGCAGCTTGGGAGGTCCTTCAAGCTCCTACGAGCAGTACTTC. Protein: CASSLGGPSSSYEQYF.

This rearrangement joins TRBV7-3 to TRBJ2-1; D possibly corresponds to TRBD2 (6 bases). V was trimmed by 5 bases and J by 9 bases, leaving 8 bases between them. Per the germline V gene, CDR1 is SGHTA and CDR2 is FQGTGA. The CDR3 loop spans 11 amino acids. The CDR3 region is CASSPSVEQFF. The CDR3 nucleotides are TGTGCCAGCAGCCCTAGCGTTGAGCAGTTCTTC. Based on the CDR3 plus reference TRBV7-3 and TRBJ2-1, the full variable domain is GAGVSQTPSNKVTEKGKYVELRCDPISGHTALYWYRQSLGQGPEFLIYFQGTGAADDSGLPNDRFFAVRPEGSVSTLKIQRTERGDSAVYLCASSPSVEQFFGPGTRLTVL.

The rearrangement links TRBV10-3 to TRBJ2-7; D gene uncertain. Trimming removed 2 bases from V and 7 bases from J, with 15 bases in between. CDR3 length: 14 amino acids. Germline CDR1 reads ENHRY; CDR2 reads SYGVKD. The DNA of the CDR3 is TGTGCCATCAGTGAGGGCGGCTTCCAAGGGGAGCAGTACTTC. It specifies CAISEGGFQGEQYF.